This section outlines one T cell receptor (beta chain) sequence together with its context. The repertoire was sequenced with immunoSEQ multiplex PCR; TCRdb's copy has only in-frame clones and lacks some. The table lists roughly 84,000 clones, over 80% of them singletons, with 8% to 9.5% in the top ten. These data originate in a study of PD-L1 blockade in urothelial cancer. Study details: Patients began atezolizumab, 1,200 mg intravenously every 3 weeks, at some point between 2013 and 2015. Individuals in the cohort had been given 0 to 3 earlier chemotherapy regimens.

The CDR3 is 14 amino acids. Trimming shortened V by 8 bases and J by 5 bases, and 18 bases separated the two germline ends. Germline CDR1 MNHNS, CDR2 SASEGT. The sample consisted of PBMCs, taken around atezolizumab (anti-PD-L1) treatment. The V call is TRBV6-1, the J call TRBJ2-5, with a possible D match to TRBD2 (5 bases). This TCR was sampled from a man between 65 and 85 years old with urothelial cancer. The CDR3 coding sequence is TGTGCCAGCTTCGCGGGCACCGTGGAGGAGACCCAGTACTTC. The encoded protein is CASFAGTVEETQYF.